This entry describes one T cell receptor beta chain. The antigen is undetermined. This sample was included in a study of T cell responses to AZD1222 COVID-19 vaccine. Profiling relied on immunoSEQ multiplex PCR, and the TCRdb table lists in-frame clones only, not all of them. The table lists about 150,000 clones, 70% to 90% of them singletons. General observations from the study: At study baseline, merely over 5 AZD1222 recipients were seropositive. White British people made up most donors, females outnumbered males, and clonal diversity was possibly underestimated. Epitopes outside B.1.351 and B.1.1.7 mutated regions reportedly drew nearly half of spike TCRs.

The sequence derives from an adult in good health. The material was peripheral blood, obtained on day 0 of AZD1222 vaccination.

The CDR3 is CAISGLAVQDTQYF. The CDR3 DNA follows: TGTGCCATCAGTGGACTAGCGGTACAAGATACGCAGTATTTT. This chain uses TRBV10-3 with TRBJ2-3, with 9 positions matching TRBD2. V shed 4 bases, J shed 5 bases, and the junction held 4 bases outside the gene matches. CDR1 is ENHRY and CDR2 is SYGVKD in the germline V gene. The CDR3 length is 14 residues.